The rows below give T cell receptor beta chains drawn from one sample of a study of CD8 T cells in Susac syndrome. TCRdb passed the immunoSEQ multiplex PCR reads through MiXCR, listing each CDR3 protein once. The sample records 100,000 to 150,000 distinct CDR3 sequences, about 92% being singletons. The sequenced sample consisted of CD4+ T cells from PBMCs. Source of these receptors: a human donor with multiple sclerosis. Each CDR3 is given with its conserved first and last residue. D genes are given only for firm matches. A clone size is listed for some rows: how often the clone was seen (once, few, many), or a class if it is expanded.

16,.,.,TRBJ1-6,TRBV7-2,TGTGCCAGCAGCTATTACTCCACAGGTCAAGGTTCACCCCTCCACTTT,CASSYYSTGQGSPLHF
14,once,.,TRBJ2-4,TRBV19,TGTGCCAGTAGTATGGACCGGGAAAAAAACATTCAGTACTTC,CASSMDREKNIQYF
14,once,.,TRBJ1-1,TRBV5-1,TGCGCCAGCAGCTTGGAGCCGGGAAGGACTGAAGCTTTCTTT,CASSLEPGRTEAFF
16,.,.,TRBJ1-6,TRBV6-1,TGTGCCAGCAGGTTGTCAGCTAGCTCCTATAATTCACCCCTCCACTTT,CASRLSASSYNSPLHF
13,.,.,TRBJ2-7,TRBV20-1,TGCAGGTTCCCGGGGGACAAAGGCTACGAGCAGTACTTC,CRFPGDKGYEQYF
11,.,.,TRBJ2-4,TRBV3-1,TGTGCCAGCAGCCAAGGGAAGCCGGGATACTTC,CASSQGKPGYF
15,.,.,TRBJ1-2,TRBV4-3,TGCGCCAGCAGCCAAGACTACAGAGACTATGCTGGCTACACCTTC,CASSQDYRDYAGYTF
15,.,.,TRBJ1-1,TRBV4-3,TGCGCCAGCAGCCAAGTAGGGGCAGCGAACACTGAAGCTTTCTTT,CASSQVGAANTEAFF
11,.,.,TRBJ1-1,TRBV6-1,TGTGCCAGCAGCGCCCTGAACAGTGCTTTCTTT,CASSALNSAFF
11,.,.,TRBJ1-2,TRBV15,TGTGCCACGGATGGGCGCTATGGCTACACCTTC,CATDGRYGYTF
13,.,.,TRBJ2-7,TRBV2,TGTGCCAGCAATCCAGCCAGCTTCTACGAGCAGTACTTC,CASNPASFYEQYF
14,.,.,TRBJ1-5,TRBV6-2/TRBV6-3,TGTGCCAGCAGAGAAGTGGGGGGGGATCAGCCCCAGCATTTT,CASREVGGDQPQHF
11,.,.,TRBJ1-6,TRBV2,TGTGCCAGCAGTGAAGAAGAGCCCCTCCACTTT,CASSEEEPLHF
16,.,TRBD1,TRBJ2-7,TRBV4-1,TGCGCCAGCAGCCAAATGACAGGGGTAAGCTCCTACGAGCAGTACTTC,CASSQMTGVSSYEQYF
17,.,.,TRBJ2-6,TRBV6-5,TGTGCCAGCAGTTACTCTGGGGGGGCGGCTGGGGCCAACGTCCTGACTTTC,CASSYSGGAAGANVLTF
12,.,.,TRBJ2-5,TRBV29-1,TGCAGCGTTCTGTTTACTGAAGAGACCCAGTACTTC,CSVLFTEETQYF
13,once,.,TRBJ2-3,TRBV19,TGTGCCAGTAGTATAACAGGGAGCCCATCGTGGTATTTT,CASSITGSPSWYF
14,.,.,TRBJ2-1,TRBV3-1,TGTGCCAGCAGCCAGCCAGGGGAGTACAATGAGCAGTTCTTC,CASSQPGEYNEQFF
15,.,.,TRBJ1-6,TRBV28,TGTGCCAGCACACCGCTGGGCAGGGAAAATTCACCCCTCCACTTT,CASTPLGRENSPLHF
12,.,.,TRBJ2-1,TRBV30,TGTGCCTGGACGAGGGGTTACAATGAGCAGTTCTTC,CAWTRGYNEQFF
15,.,.,TRBJ1-2,TRBV4-1,TGCGCCAGCAGCCAAGGGGAAGGGATGAGCTATGGCTACACCTTC,CASSQGEGMSYGYTF
15,.,.,TRBJ2-7,TRBV28,TGTGCCAGCAGTCTTCCGACTGCGAACCCGCGAGAGCAGTACTTC,CASSLPTANPREQYF
13,.,.,TRBJ1-2,TRBV5-1,TGCGCCAGCAGCTTGGAAGGACAGAATGGCTACACCTTC,CASSLEGQNGYTF